The clone carrying this T cell receptor beta chain was counted at least ten times. Its specificity is not known. CDR1 is SQVTM and CDR2 is ANQGSEA in the germline V gene. The trim removed 2 bases at V and 3 bases at J, leaving 6 bases unmatched. The CDR3 length is 15 residues. The data were obtained in a study of Graves' ophthalmopathy and Graves' hyperthyroidism. The study, taken as a whole, reports: In separating ophthalmopathy from stable hyperthyroidism, a 13-signature model achieved approximately 91% sensitivity and around 81% specificity. In blood, most expanded thyroid clonotypes above 0.001 frequency were also detected. With a specificity of around 76% and a sensitivity of 60% to 71%, the model predicted ophthalmopathy progression.

TCR beta CDR3 amplification used RNA transcripts. The authors performed first-round RT-PCR with HTBI primers and then a second-round multiplex PCR. TCRdb used MiXCR to reprocess the multiplex PCR reads, holding one entry per CDR3 protein. The sample yields 500,000 to 700,000 distinct CDR3 sequences, about a fifth seen once. Patients with other autoimmune diseases, uncontrolled infections, pregnancy or lactation were excluded. This clonotype was sampled from a young woman with stable Graves' hyperthyroidism. Some clones in this sample may be carry-over from other donors' samples. Sequencing input: peripheral blood. The chain uses TRBV29-1 and TRBJ1-2; 10 nucleotides agree with TRBD1. The CDR3 region is CSVESDRGRDYGYTF. The CDR3 coding sequence is TGCAGCGTTGAAAGTGACAGGGGGCGCGACTATGGCTACACCTTC.